The clone carrying this T cell receptor (beta chain) was recorded only once. Its target is not known. These data come from a study of cytomegalovirus exposure and HLA in healthy donors. Sequencing was performed with immunoSEQ multiplex PCR; in TCRdb, only in-frame clones are kept and a portion is missing. The table lists 190,000 or so clones, roughly 84% of them singletons. The CDR3 length is 12 residues. With 3 bases removed from V and 3 bases from J, the gap between germline ends came to 7 bases. Germline CDR1 SGHRS, CDR2 YFSETQ. Broader study findings: It was reportedly the case that the classifier diagnosed cytomegalovirus status with high specificity and sensitivity. There were about 160 TCR beta chains listed as cytomegalovirus-associated.

This receptor was obtained from a young woman in good health and CMV-seropositive. The sequenced material came from PBMCs. The chain carries TRBV5-1 and TRBJ2-7; D not resolved. CDR3 nucleotides: TGCGCCAGCAGCTCGAACAACTACGAGCAGTACTTC. Translating it yields CASSSNNYEQYF. Variable domain in full (rest from reference TRBV5-1 and TRBJ2-7): KAGVTQTPRYLIKTRGQQVTLSCSPISGHRSVSWYQQTPGQGLQFLFEYFSETQRNKGNFPGRFSGRQFSNSRSEMNVSTLELGDSALYLCASSSNNYEQYFGPGTRLTVT.